The rows below give T cell receptor beta chains drawn from one sample of a study of human T cells and chemical hapten exposure. TCRdb ran MiXCR on the RACE reads and lists one entry per CDR3 protein. The sample lists roughly 90,000 distinct CDR3 sequences; roughly 8.8% were seen once. This sample comprised whole blood, obtained in connection with sensitization to the hapten diphenylcyclopropenone (DPC). These receptors were taken from a woman between 40 and 50 years old with alopecia areata. Some clones in this sample may be carry-over from other donors' samples. CDR3s include the opening cysteine and the closing phenylalanine or tryptophan.

len: 17
v_gene: TRBV3-1
CDR3aa: CASSPLMSRDRDNEQFF

len: 17
v_gene: TRBV7-9
CDR3aa: CASSPRGGTSEVHEQFF

len: 12
v_gene: TRBV29-1
CDR3aa: CSVYFQGEEQYF

len: 16
v_gene: TRBV28
CDR3aa: CASSFLHRGSNQPQHF

len: 15
v_gene: TRBV6-2/TRBV6-3
CDR3aa: CASSYFFEDSYEQYF

len: 15
v_gene: TRBV7-2
CDR3aa: CASSIQGSGANVLTF

len: 17
v_gene: TRBV19
CDR3aa: CASSTTLDRGLGNTIYF

len: 14
v_gene: TRBV5-6
CDR3aa: CASSLAASNQPQHF

len: 17
v_gene: TRBV5-5
CDR3aa: CASSLRDAWGANYGYTF

len: 14
v_gene: TRBV3-1
CDR3aa: CASSQGAVGYEQYF

len: 15
v_gene: TRBV19
CDR3aa: CASSIGGRGLGTQYF

len: 14
v_gene: TRBV6-5
CDR3aa: CASSWMGAGNTIYF

len: 16
v_gene: TRBV12-3/TRBV12-4
CDR3aa: CASSSGQGFGDTEAFF

len: 15
v_gene: TRBV4-3
CDR3aa: CASSQEKRGGYEQYF

len: 12
v_gene: TRBV7-8
CDR3aa: CASSLNRNEQFF

len: 12
v_gene: TRBV27
CDR3aa: CASGQGATRQYF

len: 14
v_gene: TRBV12-3/TRBV12-4
CDR3aa: CASSYRANNSPLHF

len: 14
v_gene: TRBV3-1
CDR3aa: CASSQGPLSYEQYF

len: 16
v_gene: TRBV2
CDR3aa: CASSEEGLAAFYEQYF

len: 14
v_gene: TRBV29-1
CDR3aa: CSVTNHRGPDTQYF

len: 14
v_gene: TRBV7-2
CDR3aa: CASSLSSGNYEQYF

len: 14
v_gene: TRBV7-7
CDR3aa: CASSLGQAGRTQYF

len: 15
v_gene: TRBV7-2
CDR3aa: CASSPQRGGYNEQFF

len: 14
v_gene: TRBV6-5
CDR3aa: CASSYRDASYEQYF

len: 13
v_gene: TRBV9
CDR3aa: CASSVVSTGELFF

len: 13
v_gene: TRBV3-1
CDR3aa: CASSQVNTDTQYF

len: 14
v_gene: TRBV7-9
CDR3aa: CASSFGGVRDTQYF

len: 17
v_gene: TRBV4-3
CDR3aa: CASSPTRALLPNTEAFF